The clone carrying this T cell receptor (beta chain) has ten or more counts. Its matching antigen is unknown. This sample is drawn from a study of CD8 T cells in ankylosing spondylitis. Quantitative barcoded 5'-RACE was used to prepare TCR beta libraries. TCRdb reprocessed the 5' RACE reads via MiXCR and lists one record per CDR3 protein. This sample carries over 95,000 distinct CDR3 sequences, about 8% of them seen once, and the ten largest clones take 9.9%. Points from the study as a whole: Both synovial fluid and blood in reactive arthritis had previously been reported to carry some motif variants. What seemed typical of ankylosing spondylitis blood was a TCR beta motif built from under 10 highly homologous variants. The study looked at matched synovial fluid samples from ankylosing spondylitis patients. Disease-linked clones were reported to be significantly enriched there.

Germline loops: CDR1 SQVTM, CDR2 ANQGSEA. Trimming shortened V by 1 base and J by 3 bases, and 4 bases separated the two germline ends. This CDR3 comprises 11 residues. This chain connects TRBV29-1 to TRBJ2-7, with D unclear. Sequenced input: blood, either unsorted or a sorted T cell fraction (not recorded which). The origin of this receptor is a male donor with ankylosing spondylitis or in good health (not recorded which). The CDR3 DNA follows: TGCAGCGTTGAAGGTCGCTACGAGCAGTACTTC. The encoded protein is CSVEGRYEQYF.